This T cell receptor (beta chain) was identified in a study of blood T cell repertoires in COVID-19. The protocol was immunoSEQ multiplex PCR, while the TCRdb copy is restricted to in-frame clones and leaves out a portion. The table lists about 370,000 clones, roughly 90% of them singletons. The origin of this receptor is a woman in her thirties with COVID-19, enrolled during active disease. Sequencing input: peripheral blood.

The CDR3 DNA reads TGTGCCAGCAGCTTGTGGGGACTAGCGGGGGTTGGGGAGACCCAGTACTTC. Amino acids: CASSLWGLAGVGETQYF. J is TRBJ2-5 and V is TRBV11-2; TRBD2 agrees at 14 bases. Germline V gene data show CDR1 as SGHAT and CDR2 as FQNNGV. The CDR3 totals 17 residues. J gave up 5 bases and V 3 bases, and 8 bases lay outside the gene matches.